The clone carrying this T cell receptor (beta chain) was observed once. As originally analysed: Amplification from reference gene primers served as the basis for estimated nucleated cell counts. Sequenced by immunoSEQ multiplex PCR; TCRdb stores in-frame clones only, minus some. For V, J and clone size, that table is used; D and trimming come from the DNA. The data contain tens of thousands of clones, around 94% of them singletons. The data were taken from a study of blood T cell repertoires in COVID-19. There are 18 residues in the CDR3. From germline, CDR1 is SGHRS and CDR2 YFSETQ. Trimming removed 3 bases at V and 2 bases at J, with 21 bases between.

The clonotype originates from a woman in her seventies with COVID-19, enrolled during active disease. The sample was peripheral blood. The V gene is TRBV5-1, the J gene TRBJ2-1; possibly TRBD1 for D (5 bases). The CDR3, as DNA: TGCGCCAGCAGCTCACTACCCTCAGGGCCCGCCACCTACAATGAGCAGTTCTTC. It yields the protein CASSSLPSGPATYNEQFF.